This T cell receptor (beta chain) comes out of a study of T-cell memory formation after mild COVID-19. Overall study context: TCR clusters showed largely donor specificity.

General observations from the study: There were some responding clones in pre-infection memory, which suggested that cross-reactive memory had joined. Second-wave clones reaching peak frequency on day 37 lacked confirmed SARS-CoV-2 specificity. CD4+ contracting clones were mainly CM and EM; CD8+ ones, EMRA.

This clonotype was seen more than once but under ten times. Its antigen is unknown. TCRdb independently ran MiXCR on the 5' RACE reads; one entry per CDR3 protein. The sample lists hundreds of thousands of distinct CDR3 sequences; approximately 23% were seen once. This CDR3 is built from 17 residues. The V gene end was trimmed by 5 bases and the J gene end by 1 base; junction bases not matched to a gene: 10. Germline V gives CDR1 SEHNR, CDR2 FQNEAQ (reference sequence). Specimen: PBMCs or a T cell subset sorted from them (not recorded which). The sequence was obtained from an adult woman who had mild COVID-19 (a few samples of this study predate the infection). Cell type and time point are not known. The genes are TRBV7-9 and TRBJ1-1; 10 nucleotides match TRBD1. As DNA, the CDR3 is TGTGCCAGCAGCCGAGGACCCCGGACAGGGGGGAACACTGAAGCTTTCTTT. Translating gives CASSRGPRTGGNTEAFF.